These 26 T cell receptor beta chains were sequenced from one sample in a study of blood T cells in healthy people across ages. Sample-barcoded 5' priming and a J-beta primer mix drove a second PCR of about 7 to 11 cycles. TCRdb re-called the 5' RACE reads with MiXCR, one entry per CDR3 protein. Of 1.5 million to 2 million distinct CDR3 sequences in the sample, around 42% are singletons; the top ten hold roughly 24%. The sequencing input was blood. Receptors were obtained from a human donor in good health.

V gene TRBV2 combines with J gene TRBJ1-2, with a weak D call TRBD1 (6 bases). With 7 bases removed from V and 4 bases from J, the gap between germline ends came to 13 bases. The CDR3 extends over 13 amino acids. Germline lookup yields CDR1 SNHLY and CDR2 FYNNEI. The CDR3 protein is CASTPDRSYGYTF. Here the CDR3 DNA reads TGTGCCAGCACCCCAGACAGGAGCTATGGCTACACCTTC. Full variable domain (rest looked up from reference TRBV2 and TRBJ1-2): EPEVTQTPSHQVTQMGQEVILRCVPISNHLYFYWYRQILGQKVEFLVSFYNNEISEKSEIFDDQFSVERPDGSNFTLKIRSTKLEDSAMYFCASTPDRSYGYTFGSGTRLTVV.

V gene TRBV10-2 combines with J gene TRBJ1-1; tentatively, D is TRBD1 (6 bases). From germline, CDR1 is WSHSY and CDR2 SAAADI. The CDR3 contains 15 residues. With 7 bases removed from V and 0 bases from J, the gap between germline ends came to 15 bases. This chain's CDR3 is CASKWAGDMNTEAFF. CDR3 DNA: TGCGCCAGCAAGTGGGCAGGGGACATGAACACTGAAGCTTTCTTT.

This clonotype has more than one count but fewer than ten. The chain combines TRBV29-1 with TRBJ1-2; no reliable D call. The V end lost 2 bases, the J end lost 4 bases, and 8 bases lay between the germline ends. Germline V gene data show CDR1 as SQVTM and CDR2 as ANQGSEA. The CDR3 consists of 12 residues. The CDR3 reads CSVETLRYGYTF. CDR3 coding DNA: TGCAGCGTTGAAACACTACGCTATGGCTACACCTTC.

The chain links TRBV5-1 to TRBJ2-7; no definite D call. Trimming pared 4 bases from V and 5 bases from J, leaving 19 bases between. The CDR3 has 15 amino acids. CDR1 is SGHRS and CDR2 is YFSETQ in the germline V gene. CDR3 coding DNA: TGCGCCAGCAGCCCGCAACCTCGATACAAGGACGAGCAGTACTTC. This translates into CASSPQPRYKDEQYF.

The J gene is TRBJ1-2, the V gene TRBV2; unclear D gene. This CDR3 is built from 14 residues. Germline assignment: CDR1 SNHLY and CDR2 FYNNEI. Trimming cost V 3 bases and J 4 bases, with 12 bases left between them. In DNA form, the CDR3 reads TGTGCCAGCAGTGAGGATACAGTCTTCTATGGCTACACCTTC. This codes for CASSEDTVFYGYTF.

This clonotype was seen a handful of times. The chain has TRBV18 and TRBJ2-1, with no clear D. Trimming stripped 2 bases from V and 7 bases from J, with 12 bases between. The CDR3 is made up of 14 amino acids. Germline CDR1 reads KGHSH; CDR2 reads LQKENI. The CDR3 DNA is TGTGCCAGCTCACCAAGTTTTGGTCTGAATGAGCAGTTCTTC. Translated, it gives CASSPSFGLNEQFF.

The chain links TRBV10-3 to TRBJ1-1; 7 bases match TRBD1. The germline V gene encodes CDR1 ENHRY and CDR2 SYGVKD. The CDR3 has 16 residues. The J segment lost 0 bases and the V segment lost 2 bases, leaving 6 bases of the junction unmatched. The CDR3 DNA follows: TGTGCCATCAGTGAGGGGCAGGGGGGATTGAACACTGAAGCTTTCTTT. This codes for CAISEGQGGLNTEAFF.

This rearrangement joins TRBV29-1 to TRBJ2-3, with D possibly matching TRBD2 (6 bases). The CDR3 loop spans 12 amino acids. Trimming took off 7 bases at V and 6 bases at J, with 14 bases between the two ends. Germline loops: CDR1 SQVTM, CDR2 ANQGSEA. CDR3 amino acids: CSALSGVDTQYF. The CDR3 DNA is TGCAGCGCTCTGTCGGGGGTGGATACGCAGTATTTT.

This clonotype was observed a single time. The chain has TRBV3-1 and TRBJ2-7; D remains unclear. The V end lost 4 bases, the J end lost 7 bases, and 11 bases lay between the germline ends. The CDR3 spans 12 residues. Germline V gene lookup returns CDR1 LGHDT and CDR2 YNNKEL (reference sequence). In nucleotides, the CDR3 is TGTGCCAGCAGCCGCCTGGGCGATGAGCAGTACTTC. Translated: CASSRLGDEQYF.

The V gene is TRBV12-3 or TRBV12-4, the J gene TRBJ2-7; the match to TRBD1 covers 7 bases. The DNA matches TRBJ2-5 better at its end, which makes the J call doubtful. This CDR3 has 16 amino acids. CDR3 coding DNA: TGTGCCAGCAGTTTAGGGCTGAGACAGGGTCGGGAGACCCAGTACTTC. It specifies CASSLGLRQGRETQYF.

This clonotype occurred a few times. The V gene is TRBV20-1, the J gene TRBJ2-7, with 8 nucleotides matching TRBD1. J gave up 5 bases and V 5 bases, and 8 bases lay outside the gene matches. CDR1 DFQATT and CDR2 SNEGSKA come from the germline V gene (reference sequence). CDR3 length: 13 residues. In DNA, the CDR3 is TGCAGTGCTGTGGACAGGGTGGTCAACGAGCAGTACTTC. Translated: CSAVDRVVNEQYF.

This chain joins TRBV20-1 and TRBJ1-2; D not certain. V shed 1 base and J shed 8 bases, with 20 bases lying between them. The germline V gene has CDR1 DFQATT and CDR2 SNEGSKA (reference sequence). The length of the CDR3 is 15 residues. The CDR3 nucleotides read TGCAGTGCTAGAGCCCCAAGACGGGCAGTCTTCGGCTACACCTTC. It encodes CSARAPRRAVFGYTF.

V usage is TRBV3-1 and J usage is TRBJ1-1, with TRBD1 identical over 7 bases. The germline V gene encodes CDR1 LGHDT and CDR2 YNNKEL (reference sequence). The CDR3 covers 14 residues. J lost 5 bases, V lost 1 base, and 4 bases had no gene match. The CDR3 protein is CASSQAGGGTEAFF. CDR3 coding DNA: TGTGCCAGCAGCCAAGCAGGGGGAGGAACTGAAGCTTTCTTT. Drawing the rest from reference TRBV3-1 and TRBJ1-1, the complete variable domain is DTAVSQTPKYLVTQMGNDKSIKCEQNLGHDTMYWYKQDSKKFLKIMFSYNNKELIINETVPNRFSPKSPDKAHLNLHINSLELGDSAVYFCASSQAGGGTEAFFGQGTRLTVV.

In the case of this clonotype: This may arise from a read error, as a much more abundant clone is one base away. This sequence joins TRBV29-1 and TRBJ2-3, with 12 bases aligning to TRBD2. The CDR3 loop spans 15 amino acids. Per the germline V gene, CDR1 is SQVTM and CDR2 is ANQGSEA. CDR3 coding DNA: TGCAGCGTCAAGACTAGCGGGGGCTGGAGAGATGCGCAGTATTTT. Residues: CSVKTSGGWRDAQYF.

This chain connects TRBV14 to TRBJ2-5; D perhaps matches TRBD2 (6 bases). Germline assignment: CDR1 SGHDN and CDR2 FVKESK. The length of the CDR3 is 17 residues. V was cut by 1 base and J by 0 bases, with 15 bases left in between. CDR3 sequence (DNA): TGTGCCAGCAGCCAAGCTATTCGGGAGCTATACCAAGAGACCCAGTACTTC. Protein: CASSQAIRELYQETQYF.

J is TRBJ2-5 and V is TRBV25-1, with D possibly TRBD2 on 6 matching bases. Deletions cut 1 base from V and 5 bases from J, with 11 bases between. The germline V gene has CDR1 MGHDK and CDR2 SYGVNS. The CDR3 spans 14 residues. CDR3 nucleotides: TGTGCCAGCAGTGAATGGGGCGGGGCGGAGACCCAGTACTTC. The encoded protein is CASSEWGGAETQYF.

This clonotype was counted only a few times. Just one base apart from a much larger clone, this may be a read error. For the CDR3, the DNA is TGTGCCAGCAGCTCCTCCTCAGGGAGCTTACTTAGCGAGCAGTACTTC. It encodes CASSSSSGSLLSEQYF. The chain recombines TRBV7-8 with TRBJ2-4; D assignment may be TRBD1 or TRBD2 (5 bases each). The end of the DNA fits TRBJ2-7 better, so the J call may be wrong. This CDR3 spans 16 amino acids. The V gene's germline CDR1 is SGHVS and CDR2 FQNEAQ.

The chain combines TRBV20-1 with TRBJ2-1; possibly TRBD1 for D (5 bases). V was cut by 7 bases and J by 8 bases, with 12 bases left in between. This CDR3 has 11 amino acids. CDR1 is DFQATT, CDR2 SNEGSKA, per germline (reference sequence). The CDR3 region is CSVRGWYEQFF. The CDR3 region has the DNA TGCAGTGTTAGGGGCTGGTATGAGCAGTTCTTC.

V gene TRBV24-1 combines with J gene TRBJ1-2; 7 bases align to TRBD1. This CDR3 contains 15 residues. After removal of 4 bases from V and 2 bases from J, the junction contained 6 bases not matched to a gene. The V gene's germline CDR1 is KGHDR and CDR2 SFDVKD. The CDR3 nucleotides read TGTGCCACCAGTGACCCGACAGGGAACAACTATGGCTACACCTTC. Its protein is CATSDPTGNNYGYTF.

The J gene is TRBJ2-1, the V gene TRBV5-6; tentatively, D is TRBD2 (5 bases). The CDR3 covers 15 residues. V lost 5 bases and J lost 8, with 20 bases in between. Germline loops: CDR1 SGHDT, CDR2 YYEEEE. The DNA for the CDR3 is TGTGCCAGCAGTCCAGCGGACGGGATATACGATGAGCAGTTCTTC. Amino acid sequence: CASSPADGIYDEQFF.

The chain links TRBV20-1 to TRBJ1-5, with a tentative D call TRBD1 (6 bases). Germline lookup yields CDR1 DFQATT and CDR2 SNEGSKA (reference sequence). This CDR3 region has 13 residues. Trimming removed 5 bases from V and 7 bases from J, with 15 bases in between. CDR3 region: CSAPSTGWQPQHF. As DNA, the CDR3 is TGCAGTGCTCCGTCAACAGGGTGGCAGCCCCAGCATTTT.

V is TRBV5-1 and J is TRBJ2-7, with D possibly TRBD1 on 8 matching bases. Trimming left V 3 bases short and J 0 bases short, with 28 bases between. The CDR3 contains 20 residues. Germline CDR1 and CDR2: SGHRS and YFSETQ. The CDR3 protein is CASSSPGGPGGRTSSYEQYF. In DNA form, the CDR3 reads TGCGCCAGCAGCTCCCCAGGGGGACCAGGGGGCCGGACTAGCTCCTACGAGCAGTACTTC.

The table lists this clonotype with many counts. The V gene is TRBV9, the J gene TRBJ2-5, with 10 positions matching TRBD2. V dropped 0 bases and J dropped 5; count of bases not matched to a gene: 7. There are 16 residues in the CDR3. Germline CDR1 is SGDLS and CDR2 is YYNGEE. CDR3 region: CASSVASGGHEETQYF. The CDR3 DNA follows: TGTGCCAGCAGCGTAGCTAGCGGGGGCCACGAGGAGACCCAGTACTTC.

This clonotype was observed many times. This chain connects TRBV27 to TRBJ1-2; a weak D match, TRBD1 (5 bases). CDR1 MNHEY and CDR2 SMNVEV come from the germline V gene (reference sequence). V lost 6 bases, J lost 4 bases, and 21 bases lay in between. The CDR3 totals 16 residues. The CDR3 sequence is CASSRSAVGGAYGYTF. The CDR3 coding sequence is TGTGCCAGCAGCCGATCGGCCGTGGGGGGAGCCTATGGCTACACCTTC.

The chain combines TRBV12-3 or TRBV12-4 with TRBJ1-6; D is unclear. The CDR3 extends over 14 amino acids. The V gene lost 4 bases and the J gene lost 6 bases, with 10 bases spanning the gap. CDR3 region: CASSCDISNSPLHF. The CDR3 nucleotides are TGTGCCAGCAGTTGCGACATATCTAATTCACCCCTCCACTTT.

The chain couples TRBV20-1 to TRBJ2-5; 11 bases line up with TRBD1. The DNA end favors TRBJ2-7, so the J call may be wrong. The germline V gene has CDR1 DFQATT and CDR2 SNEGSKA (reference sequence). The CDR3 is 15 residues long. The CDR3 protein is CSSKIGTGGSYEQYF. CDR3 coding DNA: TGCAGTTCTAAAATAGGGACAGGGGGGTCTTACGAGCAGTACTTC.